This passage covers 28 T cell receptor beta chains from one sample sequenced in a study of blood T cell repertoires in COVID-19. Assay: immunoSEQ multiplex PCR; the TCRdb copy retains only in-frame clones and omits some. This table holds a few hundred thousand clones, roughly 87% found once. Sample: PBMCs or T cells enriched from blood (not recorded which). The receptors come from a woman aged 18-30 years who had recovered from COVID-19.

This clone appeared a single time. V usage is TRBV19 and J usage is TRBJ2-3; perhaps TRBD2 as D (6 bases). The CDR3 is 13 residues long. Per the germline V gene, CDR1 is LNHDA and CDR2 is SQIVND (reference sequence). V lost 7 bases, J lost 8 bases, and 16 bases lay in between. The CDR3 loop reads CASTFNAGLTQYF. Written as DNA, the CDR3 is TGTGCCAGTACCTTCAACGCGGGGCTTACGCAGTATTTT. The whole variable domain, remainder taken from reference TRBV19 and TRBJ2-3, is DGGITQSPKYLFRKEGQNVTLSCEQNLNHDAMYWYRQDPGQGLRLIYYSQIVNDFQKGDIAEGYSVSREKKESFPLTVTSAQKNPTAFYLCASTFNAGLTQYFGPGTRLTVL.

This rearrangement joins TRBV7-2 to TRBJ2-7; D not certain. CDR1 and CDR2 (germline): SGHTA, FQGNSA. Trimming stripped 3 bases from V and 7 bases from J, with 13 bases between. The CDR3 covers 13 residues. CDR3 residues: CASSFSEVSEQYF. The DNA for the CDR3 is TGTGCCAGCAGCTTTAGTGAGGTTAGTGAGCAGTACTTC.

This chain links TRBV4-2 with TRBJ1-5; 7 bases line up with TRBD1. CDR3 length: 16 amino acids. V gave up 2 bases and J gave up 6 bases; unmatched junction bases: 10. Per the germline V gene, CDR1 is LGHNA and CDR2 is YNFKEQ. In DNA form, the CDR3 reads TGTGCCAGCAGCCAATTAATGACAGGGTCGGGTCAGCCCCAGCATTTT. Amino acid sequence: CASSQLMTGSGQPQHF.

The chain employs TRBV4-3 and TRBJ1-5, with unresolved D. This CDR3 is built from 14 residues. Trimming removed 0 bases at V and 0 bases at J, with 3 bases between. Germline lookup yields CDR1 LGHNA and CDR2 YSLEER. This CDR3 is CASSQDISNQPQHF. DNA of the CDR3: TGCGCCAGCAGCCAAGACATTAGCAATCAGCCCCAGCATTTT.

This clone has a handful of counts. The CDR3 nucleotides are TGTGCCAGGGGGAACAGGGAGTCGACCGACACTGAAGCTTTCTTT. Its protein product is CARGNRESTDTEAFF. V usage is TRBV2 and J usage is TRBJ1-1, with a possible D match to TRBD1 (6 bases). CDR3 length: 15 amino acids. V dropped 9 bases and J dropped 3 bases, with 20 bases sitting between them. Per germline, CDR1 SNHLY and CDR2 FYNNEI.

This chain connects TRBV10-3 to TRBJ1-4; no reliable D call. Germline V gives CDR1 ENHRY, CDR2 SYGVKD. The CDR3 totals 13 residues. V was pared by 10 bases and J by 0 bases, with 9 bases between. In DNA, the CDR3 is TGTGCCACCCTATCCTCAACTAATGAAAAACTGTTTTTT. This encodes CATLSSTNEKLFF.

The chain carries TRBV5-1 and TRBJ2-2, with TRBD2 matching 7 bases. CDR1 is SGHRS, CDR2 YFSETQ, per germline. The CDR3 loop spans 17 amino acids. V trimming: 9 bases; J trimming: 4 bases; junction bases outside the gene matches: 18. CDR3 residues: CATREERGLLSTGELFF. CDR3 DNA: TGCGCCACAAGAGAGGAGCGGGGTCTTCTAAGCACCGGGGAGCTGTTTTTT.

V usage is TRBV4-1 and J usage is TRBJ2-7; no clear D gene. CDR1 is MGHRA, CDR2 YSYEKL, per germline. V was pared by 1 base and J by 4 bases, with 17 bases between. CDR3 size: 16 residues. CDR3 sequence reads: CASSQGDPLRRYEQYF. The CDR3 DNA sequence: TGCGCCAGCAGCCAAGGTGACCCCCTTCGGCGGTACGAGCAGTACTTC.

The V gene is TRBV7-9, the J gene TRBJ1-1; possibly TRBD1 for D (6 bases). V was clipped by 3 bases and J by 7 bases, with 12 bases between them. The germline V gene encodes CDR1 SEHNR and CDR2 FQNEAQ (reference sequence). The CDR3 has 13 amino acids. The CDR3 spells CASSFQTGGEAFF. CDR3 DNA: TGTGCCAGCAGCTTTCAGACAGGAGGTGAAGCTTTCTTT.

The rearrangement joins TRBV30 to TRBJ1-6; D not resolved. CDR1 is GTSNPN, CDR2 SVGIG, per germline (reference sequence). V lost 5 bases and J lost 2, with 10 bases in between. This CDR3 contains 14 residues. This CDR3 reads CAWSAAPYNSPLHF. The CDR3 nucleotides are TGTGCCTGGTCTGCGGCACCCTATAATTCACCCCTCCACTTT.

The DNA of the CDR3 is TGTGCCAGCAGCGACAACAATCAGCCCCAGCATTTT. It codes for CASSDNNQPQHF. The chain joins TRBV6-5 to TRBJ1-5, with D uncertain. The V end lost 6 bases, the J end lost 3 bases, and 6 bases lay between the germline ends. The CDR3 spans 12 residues. Germline CDR1 and CDR2: MNHEY and SVGAGI.

The chain links TRBV6-5 to TRBJ2-1; D may be TRBD2 (5 bases). Trimming cost V 6 bases and J 6 bases, with 18 bases left between them. Germline V lookup: CDR1 MNHEY, CDR2 SVGAGI. The CDR3 sequence is 15 residues long. CDR3 loop: CASSLWVASGNEQFF. In DNA, the CDR3 is TGTGCCAGCAGCCTATGGGTAGCAAGCGGCAATGAGCAGTTCTTC.

The CDR3 nucleotides read TGTGCCAGCAGTTACGGGACAGGGACGACTGAAGCTTTCTTT. Protein: CASSYGTGTTEAFF. The J gene is TRBJ1-1, the V gene TRBV6-6; 9 bases agree with TRBD1. CDR1 and CDR2 (germline): MNHNY, SVGAGI (reference sequence). V dropped 2 bases and J dropped 5; count of bases not matched to a gene: 3. The CDR3 contains 14 residues.

The V gene is TRBV28, the J gene TRBJ1-3; no reliable D call. V lost 4 bases and J lost 3, with 13 bases in between. Germline values: CDR1 MDHEN, CDR2 SYDVKM. The CDR3 runs to 15 residues. The CDR3 protein is CASSYLGRGGNTIYF. The CDR3 DNA is TGTGCCAGCAGTTATCTGGGGAGAGGTGGAAACACCATATATTTT.

The rearrangement uses TRBV14 and TRBJ2-3; D possibly corresponds to TRBD2 (5 bases). Germline V gene data show CDR1 as SGHDN and CDR2 as FVKESK. This CDR3 has 13 amino acids. Trimming removed 4 bases from V and 4 bases from J, with 9 bases in between. The CDR3 nucleotides are TGTGCCAGCAGCCGGAGGTCCCCAGATACGCAGTATTTT. This translates into CASSRRSPDTQYF.

In its sample, this clone was seen many times. The chain links TRBV11-2 to TRBJ1-6, with TRBD1 identical over 11 bases. The germline gives CDR1 SGHAT, CDR2 FQNNGV. This CDR3 is 15 amino acids long. V dropped 5 bases and J dropped 10; count of bases not matched to a gene: 7. In DNA form, the CDR3 reads TGTGCCAGCAGCGCGTCGGGACAGGGGGGATCACCCCTCCACTTT. Its protein is CASSASGQGGSPLHF.

With regard to this clone: Other DNA sequences within the sample encode an identical CDR3. The CDR3 DNA reads as TGTGCCAGCAGCGTAGGCGGGGGGACCTACGAGCAGTACTTC. As protein: CASSVGGGTYEQYF. The chain combines TRBV9 with TRBJ2-7, with 8 bases aligning to TRBD2. CDR1 and CDR2 (germline): SGDLS, YYNGEE. The trim removed 0 bases at V and 2 bases at J, leaving 1 base unmatched. The CDR3 sequence is 14 residues long.

This clone has only one observation. The chain is built from TRBV5-4 and TRBJ1-1, with D possibly TRBD1 on 6 matching bases. V was pared by 4 bases and J by 2 bases, with 9 bases between. This CDR3 has 13 amino acids. Germline V gene data show CDR1 as SGHNT and CDR2 as YYREEE (reference sequence). The CDR3 protein is CASSEDSNTEAFF. The CDR3 DNA reads as TGTGCCAGCAGCGAGGACAGTAACACTGAAGCTTTCTTT.

The CDR3 DNA is TGTGCCAGCAGATATGGACAGGTACAACAGCCCCAGCATTTT. It is translated as CASRYGQVQQPQHF. The chain carries TRBV28 and TRBJ1-5, with 7 nucleotides matching TRBD1. Germline CDR1 MDHEN, CDR2 SYDVKM. Trimming at V came to 6 bases and at J to 7 bases, leaving 9 bases not matched to a gene. The CDR3 extends over 14 amino acids.

V gene TRBV7-2 combines with J gene TRBJ2-4, with D unresolved. The germline CDR1 and CDR2 sequences are SGHTA and FQGNSA. Trimming cost V 8 bases and J 7 bases, with 18 bases left between them. The CDR3 consists of 14 residues. CDR3 in amino acids: CASGVADYGNIQYF. The CDR3 nucleotides are TGTGCCAGCGGCGTAGCTGATTACGGGAACATTCAGTACTTC.

This chain links TRBV19 with TRBJ1-3; D is perhaps TRBD1 (5 bases). In germline, CDR1 is LNHDA, CDR2 SQIVND (reference sequence). The CDR3 is made up of 14 amino acids. Trimming took off 4 bases at V and 0 bases at J, with 7 bases between the two ends. CDR3 amino acids: CASSTTVSGNTIYF. The CDR3 region has the DNA TGTGCCAGTAGTACGACAGTCTCTGGAAACACCATATATTTT.

This chain connects TRBV6-5 to TRBJ1-2; TRBD1 agrees at 9 bases. Germline-derived CDR1 and CDR2 are MNHEY and SVGAGI. Trimming took 6 bases from V and 8 from J; bases not matched to a gene: 13. CDR3 size: 15 residues. CDR3 loop: CASRAGTGFLLGYTF. The CDR3 nucleotides are TGTGCCAGCAGAGCCGGGACAGGGTTCCTCCTAGGCTACACCTTC.

This clone was seen a few times. J is TRBJ1-1 and V is TRBV9, with 9 bases fitting TRBD1. The CDR3 sequence is 14 residues long. CDR1 and CDR2 from the germline V gene are SGDLS and YYNGEE. V lost 3 bases to trimming and J lost 6 bases; unmatched junction nucleotides: 6. The CDR3 region has the DNA TGTGCCAGCAGCGCCACAGGGGGCGACGCTGAAGCTTTCTTT. Residues: CASSATGGDAEAFF.

This chain uses TRBV10-2 with TRBJ2-3; 9 nucleotides match TRBD2. This CDR3 has 15 amino acids. The V and J ends lost 7 bases and 0 bases, in that order; junction bases with no gene match: 5. Germline V lookup: CDR1 WSHSY, CDR2 SAAADI. CDR3 residues: CASTSAGGSTDTQYF. The CDR3 coding sequence is TGCGCCAGCACTTCGGCGGGAGGGAGCACAGATACGCAGTATTTT.

The rearrangement uses TRBV12-3 or TRBV12-4 and TRBJ2-7, with D perhaps TRBD1 (6 bases). The V and J ends lost 6 bases and 6 bases respectively, with 12 bases between them. This CDR3 has 12 residues. The CDR3 coding sequence is TGTGCCAGCAGCATGACAGGCCGCGAGCAGTACTTC. The encoded protein is CASSMTGREQYF.

The chain uses TRBV18 and TRBJ1-4; D call uncertain. The CDR3 covers 15 residues. V was shortened by 3 bases and J by 8 bases, with 16 bases between the two germline ends. From germline, CDR1 is KGHSH and CDR2 LQKENI. The CDR3 here is CASSPRRALREKLFF. The CDR3, as DNA: TGTGCCAGCTCACCTCGGAGAGCGCTCCGGGAAAAACTGTTTTTT.

This clone was seen a single time. The chain is built from TRBV7-8 and TRBJ1-2; tentative D call: TRBD1 (5 bases). Germline V gene data show CDR1 as SGHVS and CDR2 as FQNEAQ. CDR3 length: 15 amino acids. The V end lost 5 bases, the J end lost 4 bases, and 17 bases lay between the germline ends. In DNA, the CDR3 is TGTGCCAGCAGCACGCGGGACTTGTCCCTCTATGGCTACACCTTC. This gives the protein CASSTRDLSLYGYTF.

The chain carries TRBV4-3 and TRBJ1-4; a weak D match, TRBD1 (6 bases). Trimming pared 5 bases from V and 0 bases from J, leaving 28 bases between. The CDR3 sequence is 21 residues long. Per germline, CDR1 LGHNA and CDR2 YSLEER. CDR3 residues: CASSYRVRVVEWKATNEKLFF. Here the CDR3 DNA reads TGCGCCAGCAGCTACAGGGTCAGGGTAGTAGAGTGGAAAGCAACTAATGAAAAACTGTTTTTT.